What follows are 7 T cell receptor beta chains derived from one specimen sequenced in a study of CD8 T cells in Susac syndrome. Reverse transcription of about 0.45 to 1 ug RNA was performed with random hexamers. From the immunoSEQ multiplex PCR reads, TCRdb called clonotypes with MiXCR, one entry per CDR3 protein. The sample has around 180,000 distinct CDR3 sequences, 90% to 97% seen once. The material sequenced was CD4+ T cells from PBMCs. Receptor source: a human donor with multiple sclerosis.

The chain recombines TRBV27 with TRBJ2-6; TRBD1 aligns across 8 bases. Per germline, CDR1 MNHEY and CDR2 SMNVEV (reference sequence). Trimming removed 6 bases from V and 2 bases from J; junction bases left unmatched: 3. CDR3 length: 15 amino acids. The CDR3 reads CASRLTGAGANVLTF. For the CDR3, the DNA is TGTGCCAGCAGACTGACAGGGGCTGGGGCCAACGTCCTGACTTTC.

The chain carries TRBV4-2 and TRBJ1-1; D call uncertain. V gave up 2 bases and J gave up 3 bases, with 10 bases separating them. CDR3 size: 14 residues. In germline, CDR1 is LGHNA, CDR2 YNFKEQ. The CDR3 nucleotides read TGTGCCAGCAGCCAACGTACGAGGGACACTGAAGCTTTCTTT. Its protein is CASSQRTRDTEAFF.

CDR3 loop: CSARGGRDEQYF. CDR3 bases: TGCAGTGCTAGAGGGGGCAGGGACGAGCAGTACTTC. J is TRBJ2-7 and V is TRBV20-1; possible D gene TRBD1, 5 bases. V dropped 1 base and J dropped 5 bases, with 9 bases sitting between them. Germline CDR1 DFQATT, CDR2 SNEGSKA (reference sequence). This CDR3 is 12 amino acids long.

The chain uses TRBV29-1 and TRBJ2-2; no clear D gene. CDR3 size: 13 residues. Germline assignment: CDR1 SQVTM and CDR2 ANQGSEA. V shed 6 bases and J shed 4 bases, with 12 bases lying between them. CDR3 DNA sequence: TGCAGCGTCACGAAAGTCCCCACCGGGGAGCTGTTTTTT. It is translated as CSVTKVPTGELFF.

The gene calls are TRBV30 and TRBJ1-2; TRBD1 might be the D (5 bases). Germline loops: CDR1 GTSNPN, CDR2 SVGIG (reference sequence). This CDR3 is 14 amino acids long. The V and J ends lost 1 base and 12 bases respectively, with 21 bases between them. The chain's CDR3 is CAWSGRGGTGRNTF. The CDR3 DNA follows: TGTGCCTGGAGTGGAAGAGGAGGCACAGGTCGAAACACCTTC.

The chain couples TRBV30 to TRBJ1-6; D unclear. Trimming stripped 3 bases from V and 6 bases from J, with 6 bases between. Germline CDR1 and CDR2: GTSNPN and SVGIG (reference sequence). This CDR3 contains 12 residues. The CDR3: CAWRWRNSPLHF. CDR3 sequence (DNA): TGTGCCTGGAGGTGGCGTAATTCACCCCTCCACTTT. Drawing the rest from reference TRBV30 and TRBJ1-6, the complete variable domain is SQTIHQWPATLVQPVGSPLSLECTVEGTSNPNLYWYRQAAGRGLQLLFYSVGIGQISSEVPQNLSASRPQDRQFILSSKKLLLSDSGFYLCAWRWRNSPLHFGNGTRLTVT.

V and J are TRBV7-9 and TRBJ1-2; D call uncertain. The CDR3 runs 12 residues. Germline V gives CDR1 SEHNR, CDR2 FQNEAQ (reference sequence). V was trimmed by 3 bases and J by 2 bases, leaving 4 bases between them. CDR3 in amino acids: CASSFPNYGYTF. The CDR3 DNA reads TGTGCCAGCAGCTTTCCGAACTATGGCTACACCTTC.